The 7 T cell receptor beta chains in this list originate from one sample, sequenced in a study of cytotoxic CD8 clonotypes in ibrutinib-treated CLL. Method: immunoSEQ multiplex PCR; TCRdb's copy keeps in-frame clones and lacks some. The top ten hold about 9.5% of the sample, which has 40,000 or so clones, under 80% seen once. The source was PBMCs, collected at disease progression, from a patient treated with ibrutinib. Every receptor here comes from a human donor with chronic lymphocytic leukemia.

The chain recombines TRBV5-5 with TRBJ2-2; D is uncertain. The germline CDR1 and CDR2 sequences are SGHKS and YYEKEE (reference sequence). Between the trimmed V and J ends, which lost 2 bases and 6 bases, there was a span of 11 bases. This CDR3 comprises 14 residues. CDR3 in amino acids: CASSLSEWAGELFF. CDR3 DNA: TGTGCCAGCAGCTTAAGCGAGTGGGCCGGGGAGCTGTTTTTT.

This clone has a handful of counts. This rearrangement joins TRBV5-5 to TRBJ2-5, with D perhaps matching TRBD1 (6 bases). In germline, CDR1 is SGHKS, CDR2 YYEKEE (reference sequence). Trimming left V 4 bases short and J 5 bases short, with 18 bases between. The CDR3 spans 15 residues. The CDR3 DNA reads TGTGCCAGCAGCCCCGATGGACTCAGGGGCGAGACCCAGTACTTC. This translates into CASSPDGLRGETQYF.

This sequence joins TRBV7-8 and TRBJ2-2; 9 positions agree with TRBD2. Per germline, CDR1 SGHVS and CDR2 FQNEAQ. This CDR3 is built from 16 residues. Losses at the gene ends were 1 base for V and 2 bases for J; bases not matched to a gene: 2. CDR3 sequence reads: CASSLVGLANTGELFF. The CDR3 DNA follows: TGTGCCAGCAGCTTAGTGGGACTAGCAAACACCGGGGAGCTGTTTTTT.

The chain carries TRBV9 and TRBJ2-2; the D gene is possibly TRBD2 (5 bases). Germline values: CDR1 SGDLS, CDR2 YYNGEE. V was cut by 4 bases and J by 4 bases, with 14 bases left in between. The CDR3 totals 15 residues. CDR3 residues: CASSPRQGLTGELFF. The CDR3 DNA sequence: TGTGCCAGCAGCCCACGACAAGGACTCACCGGGGAGCTGTTTTTT.

This chain uses TRBV4-1 with TRBJ1-4; no definite D call. Germline CDR1 reads MGHRA; CDR2 reads YSYEKL. The CDR3 covers 11 residues. V was trimmed by 2 bases and J by 8 bases, leaving 3 bases between them. This CDR3 is CASSQREKLFF. CDR3 in DNA: TGCGCCAGCAGCCAACGCGAAAAACTGTTTTTT.

The rearrangement uses TRBV10-3 and TRBJ1-1, with no clear D. The length of the CDR3 is 14 residues. V lost 3 bases and J lost 1, with 9 bases in between. In germline, CDR1 is ENHRY, CDR2 SYGVKD. The CDR3 nucleotides read TGTGCCATCAGTGACCCGCGCACGAACACTGAAGCTTTCTTT. Translation gives CAISDPRTNTEAFF.

This rearrangement joins TRBV18 to TRBJ2-7, with 9 bases matching TRBD1. This CDR3 is built from 14 residues. V was pared by 7 bases and J by 3 bases, with 7 bases of the junction left unmatched. CDR1 is KGHSH, CDR2 LQKENI, per germline. The CDR3 reads CASCSRQGVYEQYF. The CDR3 DNA is TGTGCCAGCTGTTCCCGACAGGGGGTCTACGAGCAGTACTTC.